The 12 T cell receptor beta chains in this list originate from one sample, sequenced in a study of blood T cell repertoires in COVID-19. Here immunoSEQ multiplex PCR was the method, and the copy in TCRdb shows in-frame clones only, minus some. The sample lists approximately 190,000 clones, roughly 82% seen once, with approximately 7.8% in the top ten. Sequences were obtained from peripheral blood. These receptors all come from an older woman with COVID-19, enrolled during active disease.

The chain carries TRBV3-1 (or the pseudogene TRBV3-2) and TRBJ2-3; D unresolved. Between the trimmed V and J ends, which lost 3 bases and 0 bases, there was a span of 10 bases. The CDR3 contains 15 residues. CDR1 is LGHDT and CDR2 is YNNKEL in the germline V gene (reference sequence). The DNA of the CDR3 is TGTGCCAGCAGCCATAGACAAACTAGCACAGATACGCAGTATTTT. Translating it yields CASSHRQTSTDTQYF.

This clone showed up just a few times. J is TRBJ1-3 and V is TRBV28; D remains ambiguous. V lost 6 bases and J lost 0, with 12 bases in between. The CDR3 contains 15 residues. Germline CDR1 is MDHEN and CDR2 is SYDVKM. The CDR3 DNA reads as TGTGCCAGCAGGGCTCCGGGAGGCTCTGGAAACACCATATATTTT. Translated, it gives CASRAPGGSGNTIYF.

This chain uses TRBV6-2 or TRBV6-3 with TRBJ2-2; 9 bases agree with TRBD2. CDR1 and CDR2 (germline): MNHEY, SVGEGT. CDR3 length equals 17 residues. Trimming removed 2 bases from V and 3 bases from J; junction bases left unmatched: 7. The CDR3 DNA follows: TGTGCCAGCAGTTACCCTAGCGGGGAGGGGGACACCGGGGAGCTGTTTTTT. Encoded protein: CASSYPSGEGDTGELFF.

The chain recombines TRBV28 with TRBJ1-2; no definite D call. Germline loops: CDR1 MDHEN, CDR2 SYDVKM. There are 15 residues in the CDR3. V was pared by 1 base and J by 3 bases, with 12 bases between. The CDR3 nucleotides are TGTGCCAGCAGTTTATATAGGATGGGCGACTATGGCTACACCTTC. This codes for CASSLYRMGDYGYTF.

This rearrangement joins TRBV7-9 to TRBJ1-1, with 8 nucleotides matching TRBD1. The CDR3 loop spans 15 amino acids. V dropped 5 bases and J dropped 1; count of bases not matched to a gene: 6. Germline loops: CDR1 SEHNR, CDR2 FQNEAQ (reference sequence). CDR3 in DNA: TGTGCCAGCAGCCCATCGACAGGGGCGAACACTGAAGCTTTCTTT. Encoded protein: CASSPSTGANTEAFF.

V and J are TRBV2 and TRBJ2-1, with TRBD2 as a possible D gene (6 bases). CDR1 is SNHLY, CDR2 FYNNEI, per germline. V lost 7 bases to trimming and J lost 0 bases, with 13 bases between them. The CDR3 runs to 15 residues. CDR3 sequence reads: CASISGTFSYNEQFF. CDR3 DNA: TGTGCCAGCATTTCCGGGACTTTCTCCTACAATGAGCAGTTCTTC.

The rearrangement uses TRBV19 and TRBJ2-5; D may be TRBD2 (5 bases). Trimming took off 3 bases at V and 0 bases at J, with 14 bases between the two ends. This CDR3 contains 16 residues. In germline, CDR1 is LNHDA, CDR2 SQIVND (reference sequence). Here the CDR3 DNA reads TGTGCCAGTAGTATGGGTTCGGGATATCACCAAGAGACCCAGTACTTC. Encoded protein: CASSMGSGYHQETQYF.

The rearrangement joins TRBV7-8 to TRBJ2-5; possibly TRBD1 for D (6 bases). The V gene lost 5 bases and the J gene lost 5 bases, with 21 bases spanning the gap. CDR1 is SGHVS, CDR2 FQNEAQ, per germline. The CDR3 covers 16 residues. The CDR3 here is CASSTPFMMGAETQYF. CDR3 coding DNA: TGTGCCAGCAGCACCCCTTTCATGATGGGGGCGGAGACCCAGTACTTC.

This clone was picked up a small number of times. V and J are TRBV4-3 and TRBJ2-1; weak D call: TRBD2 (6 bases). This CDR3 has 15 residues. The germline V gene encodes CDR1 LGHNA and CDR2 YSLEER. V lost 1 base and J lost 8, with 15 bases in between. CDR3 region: CASSQAGAKRDEQFF. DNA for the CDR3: TGCGCCAGCAGCCAAGCGGGAGCAAAACGAGATGAGCAGTTCTTC.

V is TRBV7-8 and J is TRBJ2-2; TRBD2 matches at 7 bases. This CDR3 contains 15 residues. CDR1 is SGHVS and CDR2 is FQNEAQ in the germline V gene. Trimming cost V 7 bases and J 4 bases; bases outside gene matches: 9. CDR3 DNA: TGTGCCAGCAAGATTGGGGGGAGGGCCACCGGGGAGCTGTTTTTT. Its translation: CASKIGGRATGELFF.

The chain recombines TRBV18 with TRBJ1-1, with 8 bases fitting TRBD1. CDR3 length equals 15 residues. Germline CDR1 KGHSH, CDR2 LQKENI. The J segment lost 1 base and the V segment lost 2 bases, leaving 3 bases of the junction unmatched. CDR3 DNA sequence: TGTGCCAGCTCACCAGAGACAGGGGCGAACACTGAAGCTTTCTTT. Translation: CASSPETGANTEAFF.

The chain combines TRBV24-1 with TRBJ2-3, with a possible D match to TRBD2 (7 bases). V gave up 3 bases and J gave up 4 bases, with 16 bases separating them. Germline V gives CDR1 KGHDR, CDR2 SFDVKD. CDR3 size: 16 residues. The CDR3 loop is CATSDGGGPRSDTQYF. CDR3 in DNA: TGTGCCACCAGTGATGGGGGGGGGCCAAGATCAGATACGCAGTATTTT.